This T cell receptor (beta chain) comes out of a study of beta chain features in type 1 diabetes. In the study overall: Researchers looked at about 110 million sorted cells across all samples.

Germline loops: CDR1 SGDLS, CDR2 YYNGEE. Deletions cut 0 bases from V and 8 bases from J, with 10 bases between. This CDR3 has 13 amino acids. Notes on the study in general: When Type 1 diabetes patients were examined, their TCRB CDR3s proved moderately but significantly shorter in all four CD4+ subsets. Small HLA sub-analyses could not settle whether HLA shapes TCRB rearrangement.

Every bit of the isolated RNA underwent reverse transcription, so sequencing read expressed TCRB transcripts. Clones were sequenced by immunoSEQ multiplex PCR, and TCRdb holds only the in-frame ones, with some missing. The sample includes 860,000 or so clones, 17% of them seen just once. Concerning this clone itself: Its antigen is undetermined.

The TCR comes from a woman in her late teens or twenties in good health. Sequencing was carried out using naive CD4+ T cells from blood. The chain employs TRBV9 and TRBJ2-3, with D possibly being TRBD2 (5 bases). The CDR3 DNA sequence: TGTGCCAGCAGCGTAGAGCTAGCAGCTACGCAGTATTTT. Protein product: CASSVELAATQYF.